The rows below give T cell receptor beta chains drawn from one sample of a study of shared clonotypes between healthy human individuals. Here immunoSEQ multiplex PCR was the method, and the copy in TCRdb shows in-frame clones only, minus some. The sample lists around 1.1 million clones, roughly 77% occurring once. Sequencing was performed on memory CD4+ T cells from PBMCs. The source is a man aged 18 to 30 in good health. Some clones in this sample may be carry-over from other donors' samples. Both conserved end residues are part of each CDR3. A D gene is named only where the DNA matches it firmly. A row's size may be missing; if present it is once, few, many or a size class.

V	length	D	J	size	CDR3	DNA
TRBV2	14	-	TRBJ2-7	-	CASSGTRSSYEQYF	TGTGCCAGCAGTGGAACCAGGAGCTCCTACGAGCAGTACTTC
TRBV4-3	17	TRBD2	TRBJ2-3	-	CASSQLRGSGNTDTQYF	TGCGCCAGCAGCCAACTCCGAGGTAGCGGGAACACAGATACGCAGTATTTT
TRBV6-5	13	-	TRBJ1-1	-	CASTEQTGTEAFF	TGTGCCAGCACGGAACAAACGGGAACTGAAGCTTTCTTT
TRBV18	16	TRBD1	TRBJ2-7	-	CASSPFSGTGSYEQYF	TGTGCCAGCTCACCGTTCAGCGGGACAGGGTCCTACGAGCAGTACTTC
TRBV6-1	12	-	TRBJ1-1	-	CASSFRGSEAFF	TGTGCCAGCAGTTTCCGGGGGTCTGAAGCTTTCTTT
TRBV28	12	-	TRBJ1-2	-	CASSLSSGGYTF	TGTGCCAGCAGTTTAAGCTCGGGGGGCTACACCTTC
TRBV5-1	14	TRBD1	TRBJ2-5	-	CASSLGTGAETQYF	TGCGCCAGCAGCTTAGGGACAGGGGCGGAGACCCAGTACTTC
TRBV9	15	TRBD1	TRBJ2-2	-	CASSVTGDITGELFF	TGTGCCAGCAGCGTAACAGGGGATATCACCGGGGAGCTGTTTTTT
TRBV28	11	-	TRBJ1-2	once	CASSSGHGYTF	TGTGCCAGCAGTTCGGGGCATGGCTACACCTTC
TRBV7-7	13	-	TRBJ1-5	-	CASSPGSNQPQHF	TGTGCCAGCAGCCCGGGGTCGAATCAGCCCCAGCATTTT
TRBV5-1	16	TRBD2	TRBJ2-1	once	CASSFGTSGSRNEQFF	TGCGCCAGCAGCTTCGGGACTAGCGGGAGTAGAAATGAGCAGTTCTTC
TRBV7-2	15	-	TRBJ2-2	-	CASSFTGTFTGELFF	TGCGCCAGCAGCTTTACCGGGACTTTCACCGGGGAGCTGTTTTTT
TRBV5-1	12	-	TRBJ2-3	-	CASSPNTDTQYF	TGCGCCAGCAGCCCGAACACAGATACGCAGTATTTT